Below are 2 T cell receptor beta chains sequenced from a single sample in a study of blood T cell repertoires in COVID-19. The data were produced by immunoSEQ multiplex PCR, yet TCRdb's version contains in-frame clones alone and is incomplete. The data contain about 400,000 clones, about 88% of them singletons. Sequenced: PBMCs or T cells enriched from blood (not recorded which). The source of these receptors is a woman between 25 and 40 years old who had recovered from COVID-19.

The chain links TRBV4-1 to TRBJ1-4; 7 positions agree with TRBD1. The germline CDR1 and CDR2 sequences are MGHRA and YSYEKL. This CDR3 contains 18 residues. The V gene end was trimmed by 4 bases and the J gene end by 3 bases; junction bases not matched to a gene: 14. The DNA for the CDR3 is TGCGCCAGCAGCCCGATGGAAACTACGACAGGGCCTAATGAAAAACTGTTTTTT. This sequence encodes CASSPMETTTGPNEKLFF.

This clone has a single count. The chain links TRBV5-1 to TRBJ2-7, with TRBD2 matching 8 bases. V lost 0 bases, J lost 4 bases, and 6 bases stayed unmatched. CDR1 is SGHRS and CDR2 is YFSETQ in the germline V gene. The CDR3 runs to 15 residues. The DNA for the CDR3 is TGCGCCAGCAGCTTGGTCGGGACTAGTGGTTACGAGCAGTACTTC. This gives the protein CASSLVGTSGYEQYF.